These T cell receptor beta chains were read from a single sample in a study of identifying expanded T cells in peripheral blood. TCRdb keeps only in-frame clones here, not all; method: immunoSEQ multiplex PCR. The sample lists under 110,000 clones, roughly 87% occurring once. The sequencing input was blood. Source of these receptors: a person aged 18 to 70 in good health. CDR3s include the opening cysteine and the closing phenylalanine or tryptophan. Fields, in order: D gene, V gene, clone size, J gene, CDR3 protein, CDR3 DNA. The D gene is left open where the match is weak. Rows may omit the clone size; those that give it use once, few, many or a size class.

TRBD2	TRBV2	-	TRBJ2-5	CASTATSGGGGTQYF	TGTGCCAGCACTGCGACTAGCGGGGGCGGAGGGACCCAGTACTTC
-	TRBV4-3	-	TRBJ2-7	CASSQDWGGYYEQYF	TGCGCCAGCAGCCAAGATTGGGGCGGGTACTACGAGCAGTACTTC
-	TRBV13	-	TRBJ1-2	CASSLGYGYTF	TGTGCCAGCAGCTTGGGCTATGGCTACACCTTC
-	TRBV7-9	-	TRBJ1-1	CASSPQWDTRSPFEAFF	TGTGCCAGCAGCCCCCAATGGGACACCCGGAGTCCATTTGAAGCTTTCTTT
-	TRBV4-3	-	TRBJ2-7	CASSQDRSAEGYEQYF	TGCGCCAGCAGCCAAGATCGAAGCGCGGAGGGCTACGAGCAGTACTTC
-	TRBV2	-	TRBJ1-1	CASSPREGTEAFF	TGTGCCAGCAGTCCCAGGGAGGGCACTGAAGCTTTCTTT
-	TRBV5-1	few	TRBJ1-2	CASAESHGYTF	TGCGCCAGCGCAGAGTCTCATGGCTACACCTTC
TRBD2	TRBV5-4	-	TRBJ2-2	CASSSLFGGGAGTGELFF	TGTGCCAGCAGCTCCCTGTTCGGCGGGGGGGCGGGCACCGGGGAGCTGTTTTTT
-	TRBV7-9	-	TRBJ1-2	CASSPVDRGYTF	TGTGCCAGCAGCCCCGTGGATAGGGGCTACACCTTC
TRBD1	TRBV6-6	-	TRBJ2-7	CASSYSTGVIIDEQYF	TGTGCCAGCAGTTACTCGACAGGGGTGATCATCGACGAGCAGTACTTC
-	TRBV28	once	TRBJ2-7	CASSPGAGSPYEQYF	TGTGCCAGCAGCCCCGGGGCAGGGAGCCCCTACGAGCAGTACTTC
TRBD1	TRBV6-5	-	TRBJ2-3	CASRTGTASDTQYF	TGTGCCAGCAGAACCGGGACAGCCTCAGATACGCAGTATTTT
TRBD2	TRBV5-1	-	TRBJ2-3	CASSLGGGAADTQYF	TGCGCCAGCAGCTTGGGCGGGGGGGCCGCAGATACGCAGTATTTT
-	TRBV27	-	TRBJ2-3	CASSFGYSTDTQYF	TGTGCCAGCAGTTTCGGATACAGCACAGATACGCAGTATTTT
-	TRBV7-5	-	TRBJ2-7	CARSRPRYYLKRGEQYF	TGTGCCAGAAGCCGCCCCCGTTATTACCTAAAGCGGGGCGAGCAGTACTTC
-	TRBV7-2	-	TRBJ1-5	CASSLAFGGASNQPQHF	TGTGCCAGCAGCTTAGCGTTTGGGGGCGCCAGCAATCAGCCCCAGCATTTT
-	TRBV28	-	TRBJ2-2	CASSQTGNTGELFF	TGTGCCAGCAGCCAGACAGGGAACACCGGGGAGCTGTTTTTT
TRBD2	TRBV11-2	-	TRBJ2-7	CASSSGGTSRTYEQYF	TGTGCCAGCAGCTCAGGGGGGACTAGCCGTACCTACGAGCAGTACTTC
-	TRBV19	-	TRBJ1-5	CASSYSPGWSNQPQHF	TGTGCCAGTAGTTACAGCCCGGGCTGGAGCAATCAGCCCCAGCATTTT
TRBD1	TRBV27	-	TRBJ1-4	CASSLNIDRETLFF	TGTGCCAGCAGTTTAAATATTGACAGGGAGACACTGTTTTTT
-	TRBV18	-	TRBJ2-7	CASSPRAYEQYF	TGTGCCAGCTCACCGCGGGCCTACGAGCAGTACTTC
-	TRBV4-1	once	TRBJ1-2	CASSQGGAAYGYTF	TGCGCCAGCAGCCAAGGTGGGGCGGCCTATGGCTACACCTTC
-	TRBV7-2	-	TRBJ1-1	CASSLSGFEAFF	TGTGCCAGCAGTCTATCCGGGTTTGAAGCTTTCTTT
TRBD1	TRBV11-2	-	TRBJ2-1	CASSFGLAGQGFYEQFF	TGTGCCAGCAGCTTCGGGCTTGCGGGACAGGGGTTCTATGAGCAGTTCTTC
-	TRBV4-1	-	TRBJ1-1	CASSQHPGSANTEAFF	TGCGCCAGCAGCCAACATCCGGGATCTGCGAACACTGAAGCTTTCTTT
-	TRBV7-2	-	TRBJ2-7	CASSLTSGSSGQYF	TGTGCCAGCAGCTTAACGTCGGGGTCTTCAGGGCAGTACTTC
-	TRBV11-2	-	TRBJ1-4	CASSPHSFRTLEKLFF	TGTGCCAGCAGCCCACACTCATTTAGGACGCTCGAAAAACTGTTTTTT
-	TRBV6-5	-	TRBJ2-7	CASSYSIGGASYEQYF	TGTGCCAGCAGTTACTCGATCGGGGGTGCCTCCTACGAGCAGTACTTC
TRBD1	TRBV6-5	-	TRBJ2-7	CASSYLRGRVYEQYF	TGTGCCAGCAGTTACCTCAGGGGGCGCGTCTACGAGCAGTACTTC
-	TRBV19	once	TRBJ2-1	CASTLTQGNEQFF	TGTGCCAGTACTCTAACGCAGGGCAATGAGCAGTTCTTC
-	TRBV4-2	-	TRBJ1-5	CASSQVDTYQPQHF	TGTGCCAGCAGCCAAGTCGACACCTATCAGCCCCAGCATTTT
-	TRBV7-9	-	TRBJ1-1	CASSFTQVLSDTEAFF	TGTGCCAGCAGCTTTACACAGGTTTTAAGCGACACTGAAGCTTTCTTT
-	TRBV7-2	once	TRBJ1-1	CASSQRMNTEAFF	TGTGCCAGCAGCCAACGTATGAACACTGAAGCTTTCTTT
-	TRBV9	once	TRBJ1-4	CASSEDPGGVREKLFF	TGTGCCAGCAGCGAGGACCCGGGGGGTGTCCGGGAAAAACTGTTTTTT
-	TRBV15	-	TRBJ2-7	CATSRDYGYEQYF	TGTGCCACCAGCAGAGATTATGGGTACGAGCAGTACTTC
-	TRBV7-2	-	TRBJ1-4	CASSSAPGPTTNEKLFF	TGTGCCAGCAGCTCGGCCCCCGGGCCTACAACTAATGAAAAACTGTTTTTT
-	TRBV10-3	-	TRBJ1-3	CAILETVTANTIYF	TGTGCCATCCTCGAGACGGTTACTGCGAACACCATATATTTT
TRBD1	TRBV5-4	-	TRBJ2-5	CASSPTGVQETQYF	TGTGCCAGCAGCCCAACAGGGGTACAAGAGACCCAGTACTTC
TRBD2	TRBV6-5	-	TRBJ2-7	CASSYGGEREQYF	TGTGCCAGCAGTTACGGGGGGGAGAGGGAGCAGTACTTC
TRBD1	TRBV28	-	TRBJ2-5	CASTPGGARETQYF	TGTGCCAGCACCCCAGGGGGCGCCCGGGAGACCCAGTACTTC
TRBD1	TRBV6-5	-	TRBJ2-5	CASSLGTGGRETQYF	TGTGCCAGCAGTCTCGGGACAGGGGGTCGAGAGACCCAGTACTTC
-	TRBV5-4	-	TRBJ2-2	CASSLGLDTGELFF	TGTGCCAGCAGCTTGGGACTAGACACCGGGGAGCTGTTTTTT
-	TRBV4-3	-	TRBJ2-2	CASSGRTATGELFF	TGCGCCAGCAGCGGTCGGACAGCCACCGGGGAGCTGTTTTTT
-	TRBV11-2	-	TRBJ2-7	CASSLEPGDYEQYF	TGTGCCAGCAGCTTAGAACCGGGAGACTACGAGCAGTACTTC
TRBD1	TRBV5-4	-	TRBJ2-7	CASSLWTGLTEQYF	TGTGCCAGCAGCCTCTGGACAGGGCTTACGGAGCAGTACTTC
-	TRBV29-1	once	TRBJ1-3	CSGPSGTLISGNTIYF	TGCAGCGGCCCTTCCGGGACACTGATCTCTGGAAACACCATATATTTT
TRBD1	TRBV4-3	few	TRBJ1-4	CASSQASGTGSEKLFF	TGCGCCAGCAGCCAAGCATCCGGGACAGGGAGTGAAAAACTGTTTTTT
-	TRBV6-5	-	TRBJ2-7	CASSYDKGGPYEQYF	TGTGCCAGCAGTTACGATAAGGGTGGACCCTACGAGCAGTACTTC
TRBD2	TRBV7-2	-	TRBJ2-2	CASSRPGLAGGHTGELFF	TGTGCCAGCAGCCGCCCAGGACTAGCGGGGGGCCACACCGGGGAGCTGTTTTTT